This T cell receptor (beta chain) emerged from a study of blood T cell repertoires in COVID-19. Study details: Material from acute and convalescent COVID-19 was sourced from the United States, Italy and Spain.

V was clipped by 6 bases and J by 6 bases; unmatched bases: 8. CDR3 length: 14 residues. Germline CDR1 and CDR2: MDHEN and SYDVKM. This clone was found once. TCRdb's copy holds only in-frame clones and misses some; the assay was immunoSEQ multiplex PCR. The table includes about 34,000 clones, around 80% detected once. This TCR came from a man older than 75 with acute or convalescent COVID-19. The chain couples TRBV28 to TRBJ2-7; 10 bases are shared with TRBD1. Specimen: peripheral blood. CDR3 loop: CASSLPGTGAEQYF. The DNA for the CDR3 is TGTGCCAGCAGCCTTCCCGGGACAGGGGCCGAGCAGTACTTC. Full variable domain (missing parts from reference TRBV28 and TRBJ2-7): DVKVTQSSRYLVKRTGEKVFLECVQDMDHENMFWYRQDPGLGLRLIYFSYDVKMKEKGDIPEGYSVSREKKERFSLILESASTNQTSMYLCASSLPGTGAEQYFGPGTRLTVT.